This TCR beta chain was observed in a study of breast tumors, draining lymph nodes, adjacent tissues. Study-level points and caveats: That most tumor T cells come from lymph nodes remained unproven. Data fit most tumor T cells coming from lymph node, expanding in tumor. Tumor repertoires ranked between lymph nodes and nontumor tissue in diversity, with V and J gene preferences.

TCRdb itself ran the multiplex PCR reads through MiXCR, one entry per CDR3 protein. The sample carries under 70,000 distinct CDR3 sequences, about 40% recorded once. Germline values: CDR1 LGHDT, CDR2 YNNKEL (reference sequence). This CDR3 spans 12 amino acids. The V gene lost 1 base and the J gene lost 6 bases, with 7 bases spanning the gap. This clonotype was seen repeatedly, ten times or more. The antigen is undetermined. This chain joins TRBV3-1 and TRBJ2-7; D is possibly TRBD1 (5 bases). The sequence was obtained from a female donor with breast cancer. Some clones in this sample may be carry-over from other donors' samples. Material: breast tumor tissue. DNA of the CDR3: TGTGCCAGCAGCCAAGGGGGCCGCGAGCAGTACTTC. Its translation: CASSQGGREQYF.